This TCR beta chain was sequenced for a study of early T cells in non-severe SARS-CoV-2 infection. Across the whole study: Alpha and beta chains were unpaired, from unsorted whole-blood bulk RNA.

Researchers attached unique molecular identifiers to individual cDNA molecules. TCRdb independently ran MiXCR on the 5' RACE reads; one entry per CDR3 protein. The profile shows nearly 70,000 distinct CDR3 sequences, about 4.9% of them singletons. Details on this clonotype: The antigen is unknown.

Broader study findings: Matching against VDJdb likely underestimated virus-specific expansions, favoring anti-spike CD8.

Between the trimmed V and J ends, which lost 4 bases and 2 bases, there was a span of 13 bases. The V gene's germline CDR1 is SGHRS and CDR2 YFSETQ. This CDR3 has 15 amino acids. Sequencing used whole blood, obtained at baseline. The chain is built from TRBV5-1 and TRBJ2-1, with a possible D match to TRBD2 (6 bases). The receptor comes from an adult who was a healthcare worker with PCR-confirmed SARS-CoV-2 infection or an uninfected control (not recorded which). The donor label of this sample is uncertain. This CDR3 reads CASSHKRGTYNEQFF. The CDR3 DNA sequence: TGCGCCAGCAGCCATAAACGGGGGACCTACAATGAGCAGTTCTTC.